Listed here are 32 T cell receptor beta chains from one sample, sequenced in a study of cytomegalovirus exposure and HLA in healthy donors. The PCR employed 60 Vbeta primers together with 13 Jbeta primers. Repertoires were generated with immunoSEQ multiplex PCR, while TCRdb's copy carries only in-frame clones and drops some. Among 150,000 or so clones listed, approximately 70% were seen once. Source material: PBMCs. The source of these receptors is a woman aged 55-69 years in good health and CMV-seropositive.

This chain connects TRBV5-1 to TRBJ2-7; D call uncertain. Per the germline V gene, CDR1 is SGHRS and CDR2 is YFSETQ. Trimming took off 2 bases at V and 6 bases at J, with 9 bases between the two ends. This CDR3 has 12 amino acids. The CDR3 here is CASSFLGLEQYF. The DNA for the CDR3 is TGCGCCAGCAGCTTCCTAGGCCTCGAGCAGTACTTC. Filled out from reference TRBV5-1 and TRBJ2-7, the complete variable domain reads KAGVTQTPRYLIKTRGQQVTLSCSPISGHRSVSWYQQTPGQGLQFLFEYFSETQRNKGNFPGRFSGRQFSNSRSEMNVSTLELGDSALYLCASSFLGLEQYFGPGTRLTVT.

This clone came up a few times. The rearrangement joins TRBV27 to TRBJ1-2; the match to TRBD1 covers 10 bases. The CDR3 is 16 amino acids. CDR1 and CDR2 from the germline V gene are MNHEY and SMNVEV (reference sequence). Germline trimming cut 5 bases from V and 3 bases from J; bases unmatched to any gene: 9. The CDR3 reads CASSPRQGARYYGYTF. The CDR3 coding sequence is TGTGCCAGCAGTCCCCGACAGGGGGCGAGGTACTATGGCTACACCTTC.

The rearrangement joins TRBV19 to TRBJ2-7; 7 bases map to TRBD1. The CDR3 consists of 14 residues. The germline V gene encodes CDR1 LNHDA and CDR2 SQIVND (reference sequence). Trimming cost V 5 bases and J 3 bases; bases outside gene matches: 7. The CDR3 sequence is CASSSRTGSYEQYF. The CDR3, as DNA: TGTGCCAGTAGTTCTCGGACAGGAAGCTACGAGCAGTACTTC.

The DNA for the CDR3 is TGTGCCAGCACCATGTTGGCGGCGGGGAGGCCCCAGCATTTT. Its protein product is CASTMLAAGRPQHF. J is TRBJ1-5 and V is TRBV28, with D unresolved. This CDR3 has 14 residues. Trimming stripped 7 bases from V and 9 bases from J, with 19 bases between. The V gene's germline CDR1 is MDHEN and CDR2 SYDVKM.

The CDR3 nucleotides are TGCGCCAGCAGCCTGAGCTCGGGACTAGCGGGCTCCTACGAGCAGTACTTC. It is translated as CASSLSSGLAGSYEQYF. This sequence joins TRBV5-1 and TRBJ2-7; 12 positions agree with TRBD2. V dropped 4 bases and J dropped 0; count of bases not matched to a gene: 8. The CDR3 is 17 residues long. In germline, CDR1 is SGHRS, CDR2 YFSETQ.

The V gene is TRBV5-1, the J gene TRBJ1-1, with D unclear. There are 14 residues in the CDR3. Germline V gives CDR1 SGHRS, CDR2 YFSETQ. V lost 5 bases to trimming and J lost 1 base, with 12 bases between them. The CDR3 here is CASRFRRQNTEAFF. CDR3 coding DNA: TGCGCCAGCAGGTTTAGAAGACAGAACACTGAAGCTTTCTTT.

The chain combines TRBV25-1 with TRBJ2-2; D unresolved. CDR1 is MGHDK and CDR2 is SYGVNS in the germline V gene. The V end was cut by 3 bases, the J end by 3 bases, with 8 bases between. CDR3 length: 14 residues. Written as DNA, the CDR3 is TGTGCCAGCAGTGATCGGTTGGACACCGGGGAGCTGTTTTTT. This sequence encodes CASSDRLDTGELFF.

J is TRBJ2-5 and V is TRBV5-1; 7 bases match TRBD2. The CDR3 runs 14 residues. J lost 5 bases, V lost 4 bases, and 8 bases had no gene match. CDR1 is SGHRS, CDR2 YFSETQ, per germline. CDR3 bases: TGCGCCAGCAGCAACGGGGGGACGGTGGAGACCCAGTACTTC. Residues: CASSNGGTVETQYF. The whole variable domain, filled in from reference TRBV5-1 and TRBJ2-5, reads KAGVTQTPRYLIKTRGQQVTLSCSPISGHRSVSWYQQTPGQGLQFLFEYFSETQRNKGNFPGRFSGRQFSNSRSEMNVSTLELGDSALYLCASSNGGTVETQYFGPGTRLLVL.

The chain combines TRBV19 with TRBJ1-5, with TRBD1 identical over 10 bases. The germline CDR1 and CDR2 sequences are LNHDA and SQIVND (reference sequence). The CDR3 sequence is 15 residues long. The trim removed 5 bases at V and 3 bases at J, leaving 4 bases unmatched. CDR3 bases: TGTGCCAGTAGTGCCGGGACAGGGGACAATCAGCCCCAGCATTTT. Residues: CASSAGTGDNQPQHF.

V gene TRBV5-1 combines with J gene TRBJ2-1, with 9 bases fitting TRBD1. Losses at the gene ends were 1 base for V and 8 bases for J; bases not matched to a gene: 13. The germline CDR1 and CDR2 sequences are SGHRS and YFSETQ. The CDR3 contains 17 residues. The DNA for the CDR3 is TGCGCCAGCAGCTTGTGGGGCCCGGGACAGGGTGACCATGAGCAGTTCTTC. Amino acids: CASSLWGPGQGDHEQFF.

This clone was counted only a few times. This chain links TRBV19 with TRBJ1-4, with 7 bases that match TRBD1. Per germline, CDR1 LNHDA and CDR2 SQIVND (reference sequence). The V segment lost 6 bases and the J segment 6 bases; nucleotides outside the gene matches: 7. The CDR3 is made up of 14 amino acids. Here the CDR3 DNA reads TGTGCCAGTAGAGAGGGGGCGAGTGATGAAAAACTGTTTTTT. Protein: CASREGASDEKLFF.

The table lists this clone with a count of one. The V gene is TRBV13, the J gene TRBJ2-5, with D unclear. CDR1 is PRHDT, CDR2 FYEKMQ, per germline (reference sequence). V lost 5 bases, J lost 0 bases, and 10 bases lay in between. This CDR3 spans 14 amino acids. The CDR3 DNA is TGTGCCAGCAGCCCAGACTTGTACCAAGAGACCCAGTACTTC. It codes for CASSPDLYQETQYF.

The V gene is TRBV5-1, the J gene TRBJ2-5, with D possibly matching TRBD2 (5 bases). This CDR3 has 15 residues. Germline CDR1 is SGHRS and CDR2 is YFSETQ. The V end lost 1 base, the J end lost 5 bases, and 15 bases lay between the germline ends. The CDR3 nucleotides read TGCGCCAGCAGCTTGAGCGGACGTATCCGGGAGACCCAGTACTTC. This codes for CASSLSGRIRETQYF.

The chain's CDR3 is CASSFQSNYGYTF. The CDR3 nucleotides read TGTGCCAGCAGTTTCCAGTCTAACTATGGCTACACCTTC. The rearrangement links TRBV27 to TRBJ1-2; D is ambiguous. Germline V gives CDR1 MNHEY, CDR2 SMNVEV (reference sequence). The CDR3 runs 13 residues. V lost 3 bases and J lost 0, with 5 bases in between.

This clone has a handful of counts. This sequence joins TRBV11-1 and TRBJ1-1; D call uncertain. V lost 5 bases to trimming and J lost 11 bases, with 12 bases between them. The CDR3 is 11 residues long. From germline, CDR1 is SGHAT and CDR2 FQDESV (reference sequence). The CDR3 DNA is TGTGCCAGCAGCCACGGACTCGAGGCTTTCTTT. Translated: CASSHGLEAFF.

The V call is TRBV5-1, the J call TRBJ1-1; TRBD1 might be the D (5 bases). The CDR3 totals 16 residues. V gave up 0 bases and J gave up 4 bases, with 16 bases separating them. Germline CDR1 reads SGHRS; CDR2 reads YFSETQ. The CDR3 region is CASSLEQAPLATEAFF. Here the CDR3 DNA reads TGCGCCAGCAGCTTGGAACAGGCCCCCCTGGCCACTGAAGCTTTCTTT.

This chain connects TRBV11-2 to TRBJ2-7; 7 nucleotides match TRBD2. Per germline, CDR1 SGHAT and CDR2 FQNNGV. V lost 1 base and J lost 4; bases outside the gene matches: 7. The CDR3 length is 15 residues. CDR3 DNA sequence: TGTGCCAGCAGCTTAGTCAGCGGGACTACTTACGAGCAGTACTTC. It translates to CASSLVSGTTYEQYF.

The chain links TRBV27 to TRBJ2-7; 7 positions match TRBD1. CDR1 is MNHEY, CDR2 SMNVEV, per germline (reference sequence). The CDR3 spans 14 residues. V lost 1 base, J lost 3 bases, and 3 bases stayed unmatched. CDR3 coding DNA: TGTGCCAGCAGTTTATTTGGGACAGACTACGAGCAGTACTTC. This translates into CASSLFGTDYEQYF.

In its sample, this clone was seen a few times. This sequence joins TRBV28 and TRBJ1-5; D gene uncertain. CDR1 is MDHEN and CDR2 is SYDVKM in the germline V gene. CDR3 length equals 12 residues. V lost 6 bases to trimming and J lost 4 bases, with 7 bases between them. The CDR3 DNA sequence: TGTGCCAGCAGGTACCGGAATCAGCCCCAGCATTTT. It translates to CASRYRNQPQHF.

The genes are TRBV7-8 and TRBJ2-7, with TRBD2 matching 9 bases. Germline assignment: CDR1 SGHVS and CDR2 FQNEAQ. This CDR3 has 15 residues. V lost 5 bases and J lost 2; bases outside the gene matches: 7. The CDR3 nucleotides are TGTGCCAGCAGCCTGGGAGCGGGAGGAGCCTACGAGCAGTACTTC. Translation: CASSLGAGGAYEQYF.

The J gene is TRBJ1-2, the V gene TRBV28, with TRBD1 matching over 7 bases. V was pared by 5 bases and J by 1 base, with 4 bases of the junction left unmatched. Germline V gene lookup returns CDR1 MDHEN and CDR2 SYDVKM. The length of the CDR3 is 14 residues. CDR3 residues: CASSINRGNYGYTF. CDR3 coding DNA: TGTGCCAGCAGTATCAACAGGGGTAACTATGGCTACACCTTC.

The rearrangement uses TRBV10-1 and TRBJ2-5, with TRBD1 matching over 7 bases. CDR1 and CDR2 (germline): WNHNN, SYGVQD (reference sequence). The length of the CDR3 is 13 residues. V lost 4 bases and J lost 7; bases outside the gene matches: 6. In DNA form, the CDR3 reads TGCGCCAGCAGTGCGACAGGGTTGGGGACCCAGTACTTC. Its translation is CASSATGLGTQYF.

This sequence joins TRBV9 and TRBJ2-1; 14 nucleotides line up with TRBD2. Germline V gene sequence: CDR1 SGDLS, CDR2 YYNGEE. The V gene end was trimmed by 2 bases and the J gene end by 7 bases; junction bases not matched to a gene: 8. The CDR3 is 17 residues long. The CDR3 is CASSVGLAGALRNEQFF. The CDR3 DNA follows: TGTGCCAGCAGCGTGGGACTAGCGGGAGCCCTCCGTAATGAGCAGTTCTTC. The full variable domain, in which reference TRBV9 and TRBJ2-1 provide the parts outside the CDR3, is DSGVTQTPKHLITATGQRVTLRCSPRSGDLSVYWYQQSLDQGLQFLIQYYNGEERAKGNILERFSAQQFPDLHSELNLSSLELGDSALYFCASSVGLAGALRNEQFFGPGTRLTVL.

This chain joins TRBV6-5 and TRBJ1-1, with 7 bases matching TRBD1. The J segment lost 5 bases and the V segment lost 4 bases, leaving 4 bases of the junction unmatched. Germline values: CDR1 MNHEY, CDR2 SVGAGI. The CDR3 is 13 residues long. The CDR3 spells CASSSQQGTEAFF. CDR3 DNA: TGTGCCAGCAGTTCCCAACAGGGGACTGAAGCTTTCTTT.

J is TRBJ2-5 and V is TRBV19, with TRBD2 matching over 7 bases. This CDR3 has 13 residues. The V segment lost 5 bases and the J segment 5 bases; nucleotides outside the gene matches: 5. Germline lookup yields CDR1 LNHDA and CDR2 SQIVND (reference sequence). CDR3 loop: CASSDKGGETQYF. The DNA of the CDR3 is TGTGCCAGTAGTGATAAGGGAGGGGAGACCCAGTACTTC.

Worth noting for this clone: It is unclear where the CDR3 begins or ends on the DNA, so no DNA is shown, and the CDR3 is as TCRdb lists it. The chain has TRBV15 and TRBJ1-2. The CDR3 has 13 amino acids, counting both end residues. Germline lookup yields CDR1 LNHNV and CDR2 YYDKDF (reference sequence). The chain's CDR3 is CATSRGEVGVGTF.

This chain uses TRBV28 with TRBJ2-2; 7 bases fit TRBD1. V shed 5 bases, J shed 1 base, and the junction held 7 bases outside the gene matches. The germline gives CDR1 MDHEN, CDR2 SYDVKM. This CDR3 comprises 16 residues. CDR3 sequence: CASSLRQGLNTGELFF. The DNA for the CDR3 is TGTGCCAGCAGTCTAAGACAGGGCTTGAACACCGGGGAGCTGTTTTTT.

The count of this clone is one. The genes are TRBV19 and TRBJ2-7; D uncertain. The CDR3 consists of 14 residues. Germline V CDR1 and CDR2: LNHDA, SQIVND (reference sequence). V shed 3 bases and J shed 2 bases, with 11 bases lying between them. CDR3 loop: CASSINGEAYEQYF. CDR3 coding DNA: TGTGCCAGTAGTATTAACGGAGAAGCCTACGAGCAGTACTTC.

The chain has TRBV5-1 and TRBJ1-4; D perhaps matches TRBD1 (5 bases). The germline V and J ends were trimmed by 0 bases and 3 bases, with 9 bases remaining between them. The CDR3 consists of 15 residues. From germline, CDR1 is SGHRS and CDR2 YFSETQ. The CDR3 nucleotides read TGCGCCAGCAGCTTGGCCGGGGGGTCTAATGAAAAACTGTTTTTT. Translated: CASSLAGGSNEKLFF.

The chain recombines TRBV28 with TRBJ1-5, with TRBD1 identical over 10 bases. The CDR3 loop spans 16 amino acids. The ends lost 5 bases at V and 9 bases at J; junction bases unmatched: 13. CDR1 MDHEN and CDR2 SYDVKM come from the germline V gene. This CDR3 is CASSRLRQGAVRPQHF. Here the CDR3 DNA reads TGTGCCAGCAGTCGACTCCGACAGGGGGCTGTGAGGCCCCAGCATTTT.

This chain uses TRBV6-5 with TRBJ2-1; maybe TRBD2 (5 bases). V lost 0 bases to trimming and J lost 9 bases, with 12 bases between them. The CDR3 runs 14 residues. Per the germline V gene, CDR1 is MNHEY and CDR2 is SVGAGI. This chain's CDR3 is CASSYSGVGSEQFF. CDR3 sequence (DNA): TGTGCCAGCAGTTACTCGGGAGTGGGCTCTGAGCAGTTCTTC.

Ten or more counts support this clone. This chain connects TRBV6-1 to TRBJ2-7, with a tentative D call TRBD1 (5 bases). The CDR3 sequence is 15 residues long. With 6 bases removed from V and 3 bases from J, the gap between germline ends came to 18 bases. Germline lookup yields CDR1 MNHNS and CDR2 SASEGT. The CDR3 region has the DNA TGTGCCAGCAGCCTCCAGACAGTGAGTAACTACGAGCAGTACTTC. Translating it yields CASSLQTVSNYEQYF.